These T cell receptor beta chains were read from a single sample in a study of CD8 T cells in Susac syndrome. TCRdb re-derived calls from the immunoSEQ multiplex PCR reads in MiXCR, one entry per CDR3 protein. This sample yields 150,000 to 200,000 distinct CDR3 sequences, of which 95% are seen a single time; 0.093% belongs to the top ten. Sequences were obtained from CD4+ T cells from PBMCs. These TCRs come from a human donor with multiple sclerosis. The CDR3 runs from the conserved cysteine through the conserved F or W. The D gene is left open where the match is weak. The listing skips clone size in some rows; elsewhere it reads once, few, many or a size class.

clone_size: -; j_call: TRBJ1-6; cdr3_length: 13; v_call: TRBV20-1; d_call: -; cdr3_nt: TGCAGTGCTATCCGACAATGGGATTCACCCCTCCACTTT; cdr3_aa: CSAIRQWDSPLHF
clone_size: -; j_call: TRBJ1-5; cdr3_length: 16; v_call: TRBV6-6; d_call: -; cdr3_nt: TGTGCCAGCAGCCCTTCTGGAGGGTCGGGCAATCAGCCCCAGCATTTT; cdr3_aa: CASSPSGGSGNQPQHF
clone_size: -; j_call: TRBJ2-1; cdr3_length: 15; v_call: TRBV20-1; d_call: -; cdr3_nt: TGCAGTGCCCCATCTGGGGGGAACAACTTCAATGAGCAGTTCTTC; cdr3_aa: CSAPSGGNNFNEQFF
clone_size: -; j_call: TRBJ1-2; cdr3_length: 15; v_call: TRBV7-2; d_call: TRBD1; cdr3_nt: TGTGCCAGCAGCTTAGCCCCAGGGGGGGACTATGGCTACACCTTC; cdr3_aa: CASSLAPGGDYGYTF
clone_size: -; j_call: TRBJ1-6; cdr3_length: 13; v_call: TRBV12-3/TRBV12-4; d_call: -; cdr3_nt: TGTGCCAGCAGTTCGGCTCGTAGATCACCCCTCCACTTT; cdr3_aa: CASSSARRSPLHF
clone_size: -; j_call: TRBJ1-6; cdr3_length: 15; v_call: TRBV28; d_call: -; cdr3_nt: TGTGCCAGCAGTATGGCAGTCCGCTATAATTCACCCCTCCACTTT; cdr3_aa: CASSMAVRYNSPLHF
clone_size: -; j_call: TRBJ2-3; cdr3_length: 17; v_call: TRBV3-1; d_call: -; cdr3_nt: TGTGCCAGCAGCCAGGCCCTTCCGGGGCCGAACGGAGATACGCAGTATTTT; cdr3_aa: CASSQALPGPNGDTQYF
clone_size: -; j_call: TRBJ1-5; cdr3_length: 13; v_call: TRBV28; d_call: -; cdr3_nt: TGTGCCAGCTTCAAGAAAGGAGTTCAGCCCCAGCATTTT; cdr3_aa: CASFKKGVQPQHF
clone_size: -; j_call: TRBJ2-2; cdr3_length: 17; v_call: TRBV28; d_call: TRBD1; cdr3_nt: TGTGCCAGCAGTTTCCACAGGGGGAGATCGAACACCGGGGAGCTGTTTTTT; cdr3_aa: CASSFHRGRSNTGELFF
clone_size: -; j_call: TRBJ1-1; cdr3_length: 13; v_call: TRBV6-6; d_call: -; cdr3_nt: TGTGCCAGCAGGAACGCGGGGGCCACTGAAGCTTTCTTT; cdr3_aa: CASRNAGATEAFF
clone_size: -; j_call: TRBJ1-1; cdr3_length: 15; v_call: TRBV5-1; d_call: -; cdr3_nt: TGCGCCAGCAGCCCCGGGGGGCGGACGTACACTGAAGCTTTCTTT; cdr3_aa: CASSPGGRTYTEAFF
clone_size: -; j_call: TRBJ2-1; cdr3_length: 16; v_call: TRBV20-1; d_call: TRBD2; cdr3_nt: TGCAGTGCTAGTACCAGCGGGGGAATAGAATACAATGAGCAGTTCTTC; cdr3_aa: CSASTSGGIEYNEQFF
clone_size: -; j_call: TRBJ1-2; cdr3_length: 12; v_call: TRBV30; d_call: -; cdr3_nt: TGTGCCGTGGGTCTCTATAACTATGGCTACACCTTC; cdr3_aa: CAVGLYNYGYTF
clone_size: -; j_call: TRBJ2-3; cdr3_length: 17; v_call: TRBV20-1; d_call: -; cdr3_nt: TGCAGTGCTAGAGCCCCCGTGATAAGAATTAGCACAGATACGCAGTATTTT; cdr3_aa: CSARAPVIRISTDTQYF
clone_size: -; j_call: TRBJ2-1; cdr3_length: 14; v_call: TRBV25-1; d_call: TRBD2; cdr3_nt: TGTGCCAGCAGGGACGGGGGGGCACTCGCCGAGCAGTTCTTC; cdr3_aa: CASRDGGALAEQFF
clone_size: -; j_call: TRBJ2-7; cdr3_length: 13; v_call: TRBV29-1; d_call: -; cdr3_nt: TGCAGCGTTGAAGACCCAGAAGACTACGAGCAGTACTTC; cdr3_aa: CSVEDPEDYEQYF
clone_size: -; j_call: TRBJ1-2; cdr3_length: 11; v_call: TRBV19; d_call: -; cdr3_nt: TGTGCCAGTAGTACCGGCTATGGCTACACCTTC; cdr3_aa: CASSTGYGYTF
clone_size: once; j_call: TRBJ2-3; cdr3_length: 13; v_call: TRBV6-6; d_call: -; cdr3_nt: TGTGCCAGCAGTCTTGGGGGCCTGCGATCGCAGTATTTT; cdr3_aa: CASSLGGLRSQYF
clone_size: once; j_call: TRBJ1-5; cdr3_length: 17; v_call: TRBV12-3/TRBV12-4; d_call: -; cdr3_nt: TGTGCCAGCAGTTACCTGAGGGGGGGGGACCTCAATCAGCCCCAGCATTTT; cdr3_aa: CASSYLRGGDLNQPQHF
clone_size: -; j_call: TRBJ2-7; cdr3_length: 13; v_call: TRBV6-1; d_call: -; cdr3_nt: TGTGCCACCCGGCGCAGTCTGGATTACGAGCAGTACTTC; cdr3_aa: CATRRSLDYEQYF
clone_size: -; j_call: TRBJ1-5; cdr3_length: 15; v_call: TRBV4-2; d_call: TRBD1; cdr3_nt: TGTGCCAGCAGCCCGGCAGGGGGAGATAATCAGCCCCAGCATTTT; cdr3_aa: CASSPAGGDNQPQHF
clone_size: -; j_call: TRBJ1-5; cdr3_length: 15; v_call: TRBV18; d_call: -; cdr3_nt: TGTGCCAGCTCACTGGGCGGCGGGGGCAATCAGCCCCAGCATTTT; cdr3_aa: CASSLGGGGNQPQHF
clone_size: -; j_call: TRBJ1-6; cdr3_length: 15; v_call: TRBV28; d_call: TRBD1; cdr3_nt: TGTGCCAGCGGGACAGGGGGCGCCGGGGGATCACCCCTCCACTTT; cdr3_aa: CASGTGGAGGSPLHF
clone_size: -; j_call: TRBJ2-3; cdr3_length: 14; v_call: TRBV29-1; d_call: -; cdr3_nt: TGCAGCGTGGACGGACCGGGAGTTCCAGATACGCAGTATTTT; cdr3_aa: CSVDGPGVPDTQYF
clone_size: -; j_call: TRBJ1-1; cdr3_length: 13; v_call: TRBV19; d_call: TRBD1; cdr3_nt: TGTGCCAGTAGTATCCGACAGGGTGGGGAAGCTTTCTTT; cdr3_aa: CASSIRQGGEAFF
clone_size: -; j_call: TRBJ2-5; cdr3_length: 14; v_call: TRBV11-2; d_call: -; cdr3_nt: TGTGCCAGCAGCTTAGATGGAAGCCGGGAGACCCAGTACTTC; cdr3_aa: CASSLDGSRETQYF
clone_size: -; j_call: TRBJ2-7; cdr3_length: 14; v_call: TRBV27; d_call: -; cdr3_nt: TGTGCCAGCAGTTTAAAGGGATCTTCCTACGAGCAGTACTTC; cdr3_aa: CASSLKGSSYEQYF
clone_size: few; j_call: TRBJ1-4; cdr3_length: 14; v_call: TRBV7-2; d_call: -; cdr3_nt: TGTGCCAGCAGCGCGGGAGGTAGTAATGAAAAACTGTTTTTT; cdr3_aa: CASSAGGSNEKLFF
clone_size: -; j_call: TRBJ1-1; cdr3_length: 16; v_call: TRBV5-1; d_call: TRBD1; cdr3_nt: TGCGCCAGCAGCTTAAGGGGGCGTCGAGCGGGCACTGAAGCTTTCTTT; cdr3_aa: CASSLRGRRAGTEAFF
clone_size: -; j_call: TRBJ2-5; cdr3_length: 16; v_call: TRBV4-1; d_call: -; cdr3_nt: TGCGCCAGCAGCACAACAGCGATGGTGGGGGTGGAGACCCAGTACTTC; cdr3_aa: CASSTTAMVGVETQYF
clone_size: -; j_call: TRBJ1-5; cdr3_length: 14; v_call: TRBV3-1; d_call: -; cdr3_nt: TGTGCCAGCAGCCAAGATTGGGGACTTCAGCCCCAGCATTTT; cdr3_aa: CASSQDWGLQPQHF
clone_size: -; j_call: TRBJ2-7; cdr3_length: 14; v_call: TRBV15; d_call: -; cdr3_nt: TGTGCCACCAGCAGAGGGGACCTAGGGTACGAGCAGTACTTC; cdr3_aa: CATSRGDLGYEQYF
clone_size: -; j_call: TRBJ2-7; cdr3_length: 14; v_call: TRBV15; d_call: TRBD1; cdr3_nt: TGTGCCACCAGCAGAGGACAGGGCCCCGACGAGCAGTACTTC; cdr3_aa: CATSRGQGPDEQYF
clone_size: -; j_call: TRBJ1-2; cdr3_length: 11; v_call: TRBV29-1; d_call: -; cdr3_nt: TGCAGCAGTCTCGGGGGAAGCGGCTACACCTTC; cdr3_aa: CSSLGGSGYTF
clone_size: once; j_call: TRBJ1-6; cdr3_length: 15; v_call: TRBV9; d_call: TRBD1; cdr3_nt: TGTGCCAGCAGCGGAGGACAGGTTTCAAATTCACCCCTCCACTTT; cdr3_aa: CASSGGQVSNSPLHF
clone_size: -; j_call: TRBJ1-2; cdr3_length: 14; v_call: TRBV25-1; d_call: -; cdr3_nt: TGTGCCAGCAGTGAATTTGGGGCTAACTATGGCTACACCTTC; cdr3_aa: CASSEFGANYGYTF
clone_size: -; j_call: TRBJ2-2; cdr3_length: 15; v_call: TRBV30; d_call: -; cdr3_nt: TGTGCCTGGAGTGTTGCAGTTTCCTACACCGGGGAGCTGTTTTTT; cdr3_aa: CAWSVAVSYTGELFF
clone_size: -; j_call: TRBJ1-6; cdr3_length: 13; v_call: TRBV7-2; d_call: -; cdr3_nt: TGTGCCAGCACCCCGCGGATGAATTCACCCCTCCACTTT; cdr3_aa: CASTPRMNSPLHF
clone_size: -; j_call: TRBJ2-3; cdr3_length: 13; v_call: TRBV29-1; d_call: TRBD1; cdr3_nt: TGCAGCGTGACCGGGACAGGGATAGATACGCAGTATTTT; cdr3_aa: CSVTGTGIDTQYF